The 13 T cell receptor beta chains below come from one sample, sequenced in a study of vaccination and CD4 T cells after COVID-19. Sequenced with the Oncomine TCR Beta short-read assay was DNA taken from cultured CD4+ T cells. A single record per CDR3 protein comes from TCRdb applying MiXCR to the PCR reads. The table has roughly 4,200 distinct CDR3 sequences, roughly 34% seen once. Treatment noted: roughly ten-day PBMC culture with coronavirus spike peptide pools or control peptides (ViraFEST assay). One should note that the unexposed donor's CD4+ T cells were collected before the COVID-19 pandemic (2011-2018). No antigen is known for these receptors. Sequenced material: CD4+ T cells from blood, cultured in vitro. Source of these receptors: a human donor in good health.

CDR3 coding DNA: TGTGCCAGCAGCTCGATTTATGGCTACACCTTC. This codes for CASSSIYGYTF. The V gene is TRBV7-8, the J gene TRBJ1-2; D is unclear. Germline V gene sequence: CDR1 SGHVS, CDR2 FQNEAQ. Trimming took off 4 bases at V and 5 bases at J, with 5 bases between the two ends. The CDR3 length is 11 residues.

The sample holds one count of this clonotype. The rearrangement joins TRBV7-9 to TRBJ2-5; D is undetermined. V was pared by 1 base and J by 0 bases, with 6 bases between. Germline V gene sequence: CDR1 SEHNR, CDR2 FQNEAQ (reference sequence). CDR3 length: 14 amino acids. This chain's CDR3 is CASSLVPHQETQYF. The DNA for the CDR3 is TGTGCCAGCAGCTTAGTCCCACACCAAGAGACCCAGTACTTC.

The table lists this clonotype with a few counts. This chain links TRBV10-1 with TRBJ1-1; no reliable D call. Germline-derived CDR1 and CDR2 are WNHNN and SYGVQD (reference sequence). Trimming stripped 4 bases from V and 5 bases from J, with 20 bases between. The CDR3 extends over 16 amino acids. CDR3 sequence: CASSGRATTGRTEAFF. CDR3 nucleotide sequence: TGCGCCAGCAGTGGCCGGGCCACAACGGGGAGGACTGAAGCTTTCTTT.

The rearrangement uses TRBV10-1 and TRBJ2-5; tentatively, D is TRBD1 or TRBD2 (5 bases each). Germline CDR1 and CDR2: WNHNN and SYGVQD (reference sequence). Trimming stripped 2 bases from V and 3 bases from J, with 10 bases between. The CDR3 consists of 14 residues. CDR3 sequence (DNA): TGCGCCAGCAGTGAGGGGGGAGACGAAGAGACCCAGTACTTC. It is translated as CASSEGGDEETQYF.

The chain has TRBV10-3 and TRBJ1-3; D is ambiguous. CDR3 length equals 15 residues. V dropped 2 bases and J dropped 0 bases, with 8 bases sitting between them. Germline CDR1 is ENHRY and CDR2 is SYGVKD. This chain's CDR3 is CAISEDSSSGNTIYF. CDR3 in DNA: TGTGCCATCAGTGAGGACTCAAGCTCTGGAAACACCATATATTTT.

As to this clonotype: A junction end diverges from the germline sequence, so it may reflect a read error. The chain employs TRBV7-6 and TRBJ2-5; TRBD2 agrees at 13 bases. Germline loops: CDR1 SGHVS, CDR2 FNYEAQ. This CDR3 has 18 amino acids. The CDR3 is CASRLGELAGGRQENQYF. DNA for the CDR3: TGTGCCAGCAGATTAGGGGAACTAGCGGGGGGGCGTCAAGAGAACCAGTACTTC. Combining the CDR3 with reference TRBV7-6 and TRBJ2-5 gives the whole variable domain GAGVSQSPRYKVTKRGQDVALRCDPISGHVSLYWYRQALGQGPEFLTYFNYEAQQDKSGLPNDRFSAERPEGSISTLTIQRTEQRDSAMYRCASRLGELAGGRQENQYFGPGTRLLVL.

This clonotype was recorded a few times. The chain uses TRBV5-1 and TRBJ1-5; TRBD1 matches 7 bases. This CDR3 has 15 residues. With 0 bases clipped from V and 1 base from J, the junction kept 1 base outside the gene matches. CDR1 is SGHRS, CDR2 YFSETQ, per germline. CDR3 amino acids: CASSLGDSSNQPQHF. CDR3 in DNA: TGCGCCAGCAGCTTGGGGGACAGCAGCAATCAGCCCCAGCATTTT. The entire variable domain, with the rest obtained from reference TRBV5-1 and TRBJ1-5, is as follows: KAGVTQTPRYLIKTRGQQVTLSCSPISGHRSVSWYQQTPGQGLQFLFEYFSETQRNKGNFPGRFSGRQFSNSRSEMNVSTLELGDSALYLCASSLGDSSNQPQHFGDGTRLSIL.

This clonotype appeared a few times. The genes are TRBV6-2 or TRBV6-3 and TRBJ2-5; tentative D call: TRBD1 (6 bases). Germline V CDR1 and CDR2: MNHEY, SVGEGT. The CDR3 extends over 14 amino acids. Trimming took off 6 bases at V and 5 bases at J, with 16 bases between the two ends. CDR3 nucleotide sequence: TGTGCCAGCAGACCGGGACACTTAGGGGAGACCCAGTACTTC. Protein sequence: CASRPGHLGETQYF.

V usage is TRBV20-1 and J usage is TRBJ1-1; 10 bases align to TRBD1. V shed 5 bases, J shed 5 bases, and the junction held 2 bases outside the gene matches. Germline-derived CDR1 and CDR2 are DFQATT and SNEGSKA (reference sequence). CDR3 length: 12 amino acids. In nucleotides, the CDR3 is TGCAGTGCTGGGACAGGGGAAACTGAAGCTTTCTTT. Encoded protein: CSAGTGETEAFF.

The chain employs TRBV19 and TRBJ1-2, with D uncertain. The CDR3 is 15 amino acids. Germline CDR1 LNHDA, CDR2 SQIVND (reference sequence). V lost 5 bases and J lost 5, with 18 bases in between. The CDR3 is CASSPEVGLSYGYTF. CDR3 in DNA: TGTGCCAGTAGTCCCGAGGTTGGACTTTCATATGGCTACACCTTC.

V gene TRBV9 combines with J gene TRBJ1-6; 7 bases match TRBD1. The germline V gene encodes CDR1 SGDLS and CDR2 YYNGEE. The V gene end was trimmed by 4 bases and the J gene end by 6 bases; junction bases not matched to a gene: 4. The CDR3 totals 14 residues. CDR3 amino acids: CASSSGQPNSPLHF. CDR3 DNA sequence: TGTGCCAGCAGCTCGGGACAGCCTAATTCACCCCTCCACTTT.

The V call is TRBV19, the J call TRBJ2-3; weak D call: TRBD1 (6 bases). The V gene lost 4 bases and the J gene lost 0 bases, with 11 bases spanning the gap. The CDR3 has 15 amino acids. CDR1 and CDR2 from the germline V gene are LNHDA and SQIVND (reference sequence). CDR3 protein: CASSKTGQSTDTQYF. The CDR3, as DNA: TGTGCCAGTAGTAAGACAGGACAAAGCACAGATACGCAGTATTTT.

The chain employs TRBV12-3 or TRBV12-4 and TRBJ1-1; 9 nucleotides line up with TRBD1. Trimming removed 7 bases from V and 8 bases from J; junction bases left unmatched: 5. The CDR3 sequence is 12 residues long. In DNA, the CDR3 is TGTGCCAGCACAGTGGGACAGGGAGAAGCTTTCTTT. Translating it yields CASTVGQGEAFF.